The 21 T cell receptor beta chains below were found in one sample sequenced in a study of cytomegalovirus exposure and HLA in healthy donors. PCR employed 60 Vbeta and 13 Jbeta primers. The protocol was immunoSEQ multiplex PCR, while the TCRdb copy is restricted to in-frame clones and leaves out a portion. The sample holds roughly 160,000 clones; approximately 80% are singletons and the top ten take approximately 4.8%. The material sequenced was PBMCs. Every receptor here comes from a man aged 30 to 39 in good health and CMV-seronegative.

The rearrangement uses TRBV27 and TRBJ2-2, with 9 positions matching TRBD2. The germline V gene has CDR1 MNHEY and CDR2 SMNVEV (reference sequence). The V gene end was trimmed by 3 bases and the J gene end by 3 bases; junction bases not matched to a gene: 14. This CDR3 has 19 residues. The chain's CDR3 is CASSFGASGKLRYTGELFF. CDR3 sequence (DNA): TGTGCCAGCAGTTTCGGGGCTAGCGGGAAGCTTAGATACACCGGGGAGCTGTTTTTT.

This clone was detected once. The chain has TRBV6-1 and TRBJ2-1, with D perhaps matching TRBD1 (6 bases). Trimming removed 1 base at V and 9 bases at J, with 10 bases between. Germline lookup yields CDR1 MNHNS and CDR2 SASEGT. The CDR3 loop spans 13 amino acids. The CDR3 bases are TGTGCCAGCAGTGAAGTTTTCAGGGGTGAGCAGTTCTTC. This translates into CASSEVFRGEQFF.

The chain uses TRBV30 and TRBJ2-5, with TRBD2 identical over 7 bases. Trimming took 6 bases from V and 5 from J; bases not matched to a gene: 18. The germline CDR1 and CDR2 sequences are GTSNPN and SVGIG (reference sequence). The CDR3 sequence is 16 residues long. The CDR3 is CACNKAAGEVGETQYF. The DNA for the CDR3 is TGTGCCTGCAACAAGGCGGCGGGAGAGGTAGGGGAGACCCAGTACTTC.

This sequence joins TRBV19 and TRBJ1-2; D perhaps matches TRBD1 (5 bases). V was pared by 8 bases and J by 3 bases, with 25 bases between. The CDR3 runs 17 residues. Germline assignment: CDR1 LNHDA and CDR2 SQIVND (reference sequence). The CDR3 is CASQSQPTRATDYGYTF. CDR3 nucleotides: TGTGCCAGTCAGTCGCAGCCCACCAGGGCGACTGACTATGGCTACACCTTC.

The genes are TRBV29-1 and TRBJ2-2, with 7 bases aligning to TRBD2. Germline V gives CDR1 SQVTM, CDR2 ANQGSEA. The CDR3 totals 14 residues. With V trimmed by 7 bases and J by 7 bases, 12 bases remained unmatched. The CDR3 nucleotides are TGCAGCGGTGGGGCCGGGAGGACGGGCGGGGAGCTGTTTTTT. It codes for CSGGAGRTGGELFF.

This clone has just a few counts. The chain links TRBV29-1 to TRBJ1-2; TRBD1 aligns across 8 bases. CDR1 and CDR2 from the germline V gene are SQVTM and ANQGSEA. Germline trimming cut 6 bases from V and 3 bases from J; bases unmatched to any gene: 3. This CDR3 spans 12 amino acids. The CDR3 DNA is TGCAGCGTAGAGACAGGGGACTATGGCTACACCTTC. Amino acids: CSVETGDYGYTF.

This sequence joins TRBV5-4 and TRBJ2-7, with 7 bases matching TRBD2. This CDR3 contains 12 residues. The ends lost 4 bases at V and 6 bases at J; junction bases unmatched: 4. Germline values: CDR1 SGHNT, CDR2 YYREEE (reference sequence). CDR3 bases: TGTGCCAGCAGCGCACCTAGCGGCGAGCAGTACTTC. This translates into CASSAPSGEQYF.

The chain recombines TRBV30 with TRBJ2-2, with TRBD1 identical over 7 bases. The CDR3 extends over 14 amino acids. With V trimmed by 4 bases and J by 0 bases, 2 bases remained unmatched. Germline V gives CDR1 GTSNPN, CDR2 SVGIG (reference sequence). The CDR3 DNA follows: TGTGCCTGGAATCAGGGGGCGAACACCGGGGAGCTGTTTTTT. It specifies CAWNQGANTGELFF.

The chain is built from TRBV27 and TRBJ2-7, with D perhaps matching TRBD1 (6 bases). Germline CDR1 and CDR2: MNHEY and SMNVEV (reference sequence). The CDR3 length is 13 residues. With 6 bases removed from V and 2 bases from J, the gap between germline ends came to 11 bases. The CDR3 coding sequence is TGTGCCAGCAGGCAACAGGGTACCTACGAGCAGTACTTC. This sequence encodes CASRQQGTYEQYF.

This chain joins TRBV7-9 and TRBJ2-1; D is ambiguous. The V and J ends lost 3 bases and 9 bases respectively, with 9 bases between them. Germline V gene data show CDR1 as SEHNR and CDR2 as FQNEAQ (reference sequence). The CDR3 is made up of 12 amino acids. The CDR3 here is CASSFSLGEQFF. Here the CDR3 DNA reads TGTGCCAGCAGCTTCTCCCTAGGTGAGCAGTTCTTC. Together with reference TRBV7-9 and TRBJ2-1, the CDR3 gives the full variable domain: DTGVSQNPRHKITKRGQNVTFRCDPISEHNRLYWYRQTLGQGPEFLTYFQNEAQLEKSRLLSDRFSAERPKGSFSTLEIQRTEQGDSAMYLCASSFSLGEQFFGPGTRLTVL.

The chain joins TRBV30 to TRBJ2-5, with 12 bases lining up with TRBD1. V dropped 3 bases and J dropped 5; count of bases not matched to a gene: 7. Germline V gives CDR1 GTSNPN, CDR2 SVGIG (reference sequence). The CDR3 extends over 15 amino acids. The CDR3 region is CAWRRGQGARETQYF. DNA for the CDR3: TGTGCCTGGAGAAGGGGACAGGGGGCGAGGGAGACCCAGTACTTC. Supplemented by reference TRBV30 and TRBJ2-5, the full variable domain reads SQTIHQWPATLVQPVGSPLSLECTVEGTSNPNLYWYRQAAGRGLQLLFYSVGIGQISSEVPQNLSASRPQDRQFILSSKKLLLSDSGFYLCAWRRGQGARETQYFGPGTRLLVL.

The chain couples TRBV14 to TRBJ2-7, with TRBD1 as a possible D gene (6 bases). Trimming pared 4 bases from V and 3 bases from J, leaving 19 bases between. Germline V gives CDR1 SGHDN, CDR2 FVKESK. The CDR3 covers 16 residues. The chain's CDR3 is CASSPLLGRGYYEQYF. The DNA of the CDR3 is TGTGCCAGCAGCCCCCTCTTAGGCAGGGGATACTACGAGCAGTACTTC. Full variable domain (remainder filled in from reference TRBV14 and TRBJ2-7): EAGVTQFPSHSVIEKGQTVTLRCDPISGHDNLYWYRRVMGKEIKFLLHFVKESKQDESGMPNNRFLAERTGGTYSTLKVQPAELEDSGVYFCASSPLLGRGYYEQYFGPGTRLTVT.

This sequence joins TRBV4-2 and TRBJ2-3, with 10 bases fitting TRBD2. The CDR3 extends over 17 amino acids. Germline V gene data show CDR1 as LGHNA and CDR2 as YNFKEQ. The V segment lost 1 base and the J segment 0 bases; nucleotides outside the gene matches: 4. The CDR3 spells CASSQATSGVSTDTQYF. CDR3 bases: TGTGCCAGCAGCCAAGCCACTAGCGGGGTAAGCACAGATACGCAGTATTTT.

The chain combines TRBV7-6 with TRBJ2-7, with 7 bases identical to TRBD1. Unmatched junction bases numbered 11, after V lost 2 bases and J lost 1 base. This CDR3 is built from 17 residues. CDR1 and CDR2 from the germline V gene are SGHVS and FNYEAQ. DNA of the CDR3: TGTGCCAGCAGCTTAAGTAGGTACAGGGGATCTTCCTACGAGCAGTACTTC. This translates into CASSLSRYRGSSYEQYF.

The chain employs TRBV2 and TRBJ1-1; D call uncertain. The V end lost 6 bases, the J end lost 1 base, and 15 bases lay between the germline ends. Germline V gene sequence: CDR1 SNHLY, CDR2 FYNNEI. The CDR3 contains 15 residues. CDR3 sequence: CASRRFGLQNTEAFF. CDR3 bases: TGTGCCAGCAGGCGATTCGGACTCCAGAACACTGAAGCTTTCTTT.

This chain's CDR3 is CASSFEQGNGAFF. The CDR3 bases are TGTGCCAGCAGTTTTGAGCAGGGTAATGGAGCTTTCTTT. The rearrangement joins TRBV28 to TRBJ1-1, with D perhaps TRBD1 (5 bases). CDR1 is MDHEN, CDR2 SYDVKM, per germline. The CDR3 length is 13 residues. V was shortened by 3 bases and J by 10 bases, with 15 bases between the two germline ends.

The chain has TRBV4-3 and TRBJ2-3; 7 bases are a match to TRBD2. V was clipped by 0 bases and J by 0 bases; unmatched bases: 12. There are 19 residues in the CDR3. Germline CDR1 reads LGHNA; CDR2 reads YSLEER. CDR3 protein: CASSQDGVRGVRSTDTQYF. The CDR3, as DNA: TGCGCCAGCAGCCAAGATGGAGTTCGGGGGGTCCGGAGCACAGATACGCAGTATTTT.

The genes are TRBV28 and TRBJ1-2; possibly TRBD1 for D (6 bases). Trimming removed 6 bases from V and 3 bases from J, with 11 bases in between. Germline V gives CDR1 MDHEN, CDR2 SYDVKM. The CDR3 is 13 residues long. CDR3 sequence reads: CASSPTGYYGYTF. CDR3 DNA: TGTGCCAGCAGCCCGACAGGCTACTATGGCTACACCTTC.

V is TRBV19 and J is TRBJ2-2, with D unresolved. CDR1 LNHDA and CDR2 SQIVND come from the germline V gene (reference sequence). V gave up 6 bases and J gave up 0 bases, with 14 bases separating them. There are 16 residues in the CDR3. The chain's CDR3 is CASSLNIAANTGELFF. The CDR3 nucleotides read TGTGCCAGTAGCCTCAACATTGCTGCGAACACCGGGGAGCTGTTTTTT. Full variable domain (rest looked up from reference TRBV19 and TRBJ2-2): DGGITQSPKYLFRKEGQNVTLSCEQNLNHDAMYWYRQDPGQGLRLIYYSQIVNDFQKGDIAEGYSVSREKKESFPLTVTSAQKNPTAFYLCASSLNIAANTGELFFGEGSRLTVL.

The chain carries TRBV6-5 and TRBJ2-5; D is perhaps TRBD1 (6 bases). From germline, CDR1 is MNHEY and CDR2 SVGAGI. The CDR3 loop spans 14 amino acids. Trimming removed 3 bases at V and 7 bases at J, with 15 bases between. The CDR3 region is CASSYTGSVATQYF. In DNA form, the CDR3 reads TGTGCCAGCAGTTATACAGGGTCCGTCGCGACCCAGTACTTC.

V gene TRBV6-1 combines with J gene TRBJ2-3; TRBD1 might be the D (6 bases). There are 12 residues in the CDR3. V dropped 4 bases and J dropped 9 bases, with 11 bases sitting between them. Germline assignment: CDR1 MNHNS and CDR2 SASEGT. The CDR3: CASSASGETQYF. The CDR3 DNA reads TGTGCCAGCAGTGCATCAGGGGAAACGCAGTATTTT.